This T cell receptor (beta chain) was found in a study of blood T cell repertoires in COVID-19 (TCRdb year 2020). General notes on the study: Samples covering the acute and convalescent phases of COVID-19 were provided by collaborators in the United States, Italy and Spain. The material from the prospective study consisted of cDNA or gDNA derived from T cells, B-cell-depleted T cells, or PBMCs. The sample metadata nearly always contained a de-identified subject ID, COVID-19 status, age in years and sex. The samples were drawn from the first 160 participants of the ongoing ImmuneRACE study and from 1,254 subjects provided by 6 global collaborators. HLA class I and class II types, where available, came from metadata supplied by the sample provider rather than from assay-based typing. A freely available public database, intended as a resource for researchers studying the immune response to SARS-CoV-2, is where the repertoires were released. Deeply sampled blood TCRbeta repertoires from subjects exposed to, actively infected with, or recovered from COVID-19 were included in the dataset. Findings and caveats that apply to the study as a whole: The amount of clinical and demographic metadata varied by source and participant and was provided uncurated.

TCRbeta CDR3 regions were amplified from genomic DNA using the immunoSEQ Assay, a bias-controlled multiplex PCR. From the authors' description of their analysis: Nucleated cell counts per sample were estimated from amplification of reference gene primers within the assay. Sequence reads were collapsed and filtered to measure the absolute abundance of every unique TCRbeta CDR3 rearrangement. For each sample, productive Simpson clonality was calculated as the square root of Simpson's diversity index across productive rearrangements. TCRdb took over this immuneACCESS table, retaining in-frame rearrangements with V and J assigned. Such tables are incomplete; in checked studies, under half of the missing clones stem from an unresolved V gene, and the remainder is unexplained. V and J calls and clone size come straight from that table; D and trimming were deduced from the DNA. The sample table contains around 260,000 clones; only one count was recorded for about nine tenths of them. The ten largest clonotypes hold about 3% of the sample.

A remark on this clone: No antigen is known for it. Per-base qualities were not stored, and no clone one base away is much larger.

The collaborating institutions used their own protocols to collect whole blood in K2EDTA tubes. For TCRbeta analysis, collaborators shipped samples as frozen whole blood, isolated PBMCs, or DNA extracted from either of those sample types. The V and J ends are trimmed by 3 bases and 0 bases, leaving 2 bases between them. The CDR3 numbers 13 residues from cysteine through phenylalanine. Only CDR3 DNA is held: 39 bases, read in frame from base 1. CDR1 is given as ENHRY and CDR2 as SYGVKD, both from the germline V gene. Material: peripheral blood. The rearranged segments are TRBV10-3 and TRBJ1-4, with the D gene too uncertain to name. The TCR was taken from a woman aged 30 to 39 with active or convalescent COVID-19. The CDR3 here reads CAISDTTNEKLFF. Read as DNA, the sequence is TGTGCCATCAGTGACACAACTAATGAAAAACTGTTTTTT.